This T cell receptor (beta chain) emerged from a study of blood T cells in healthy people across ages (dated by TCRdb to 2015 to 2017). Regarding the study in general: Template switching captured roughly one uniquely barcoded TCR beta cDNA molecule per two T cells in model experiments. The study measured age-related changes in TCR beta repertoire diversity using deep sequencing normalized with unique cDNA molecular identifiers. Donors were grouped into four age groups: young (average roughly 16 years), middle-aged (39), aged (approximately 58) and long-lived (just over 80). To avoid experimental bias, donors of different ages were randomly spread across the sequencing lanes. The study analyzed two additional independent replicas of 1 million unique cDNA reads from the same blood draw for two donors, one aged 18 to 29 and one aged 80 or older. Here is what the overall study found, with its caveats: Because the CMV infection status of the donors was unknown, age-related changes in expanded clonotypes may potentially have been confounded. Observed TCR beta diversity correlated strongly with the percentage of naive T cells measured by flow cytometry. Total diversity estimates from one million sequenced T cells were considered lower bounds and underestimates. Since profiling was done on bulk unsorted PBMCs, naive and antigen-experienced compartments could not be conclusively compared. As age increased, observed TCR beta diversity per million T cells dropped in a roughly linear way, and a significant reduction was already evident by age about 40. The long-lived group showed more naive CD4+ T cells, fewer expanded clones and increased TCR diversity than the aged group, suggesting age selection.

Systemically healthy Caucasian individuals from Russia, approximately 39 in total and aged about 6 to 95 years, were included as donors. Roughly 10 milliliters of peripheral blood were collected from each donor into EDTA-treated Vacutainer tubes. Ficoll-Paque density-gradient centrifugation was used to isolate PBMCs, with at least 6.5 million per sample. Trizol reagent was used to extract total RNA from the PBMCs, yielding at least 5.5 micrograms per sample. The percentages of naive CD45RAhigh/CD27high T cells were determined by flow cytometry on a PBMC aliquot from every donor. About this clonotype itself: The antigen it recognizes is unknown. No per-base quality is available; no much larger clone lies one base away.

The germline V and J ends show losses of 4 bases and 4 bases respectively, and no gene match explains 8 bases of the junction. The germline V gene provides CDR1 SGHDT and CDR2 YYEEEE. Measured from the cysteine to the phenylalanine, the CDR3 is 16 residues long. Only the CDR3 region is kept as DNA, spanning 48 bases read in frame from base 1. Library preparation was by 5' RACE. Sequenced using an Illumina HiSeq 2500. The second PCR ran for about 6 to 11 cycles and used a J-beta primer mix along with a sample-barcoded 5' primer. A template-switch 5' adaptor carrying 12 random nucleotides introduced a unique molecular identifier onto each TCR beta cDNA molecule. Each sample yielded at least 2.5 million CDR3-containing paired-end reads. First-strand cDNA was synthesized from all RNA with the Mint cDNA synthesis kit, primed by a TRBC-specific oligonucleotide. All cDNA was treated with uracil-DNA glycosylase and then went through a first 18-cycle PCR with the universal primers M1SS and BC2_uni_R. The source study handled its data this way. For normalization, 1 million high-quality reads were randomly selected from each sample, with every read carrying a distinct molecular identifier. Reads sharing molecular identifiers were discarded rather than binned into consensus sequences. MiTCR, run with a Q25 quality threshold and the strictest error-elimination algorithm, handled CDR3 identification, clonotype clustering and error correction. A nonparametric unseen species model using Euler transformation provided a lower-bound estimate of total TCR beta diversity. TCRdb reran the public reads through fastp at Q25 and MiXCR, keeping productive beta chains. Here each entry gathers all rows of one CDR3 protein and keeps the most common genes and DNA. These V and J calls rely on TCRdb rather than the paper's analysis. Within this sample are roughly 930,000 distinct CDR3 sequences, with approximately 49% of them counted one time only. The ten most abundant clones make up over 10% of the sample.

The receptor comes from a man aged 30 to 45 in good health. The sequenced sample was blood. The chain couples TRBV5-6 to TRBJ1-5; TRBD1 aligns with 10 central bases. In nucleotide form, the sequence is TGTGCCAGCAGCCCGCGGACAGGGGGAGGAAATCAGCCCCAGCATTTT. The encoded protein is CASSPRTGGGNQPQHF.